Shown below are 28 T cell receptor beta chains from a single sample sequenced in a study of blood T cell repertoires in COVID-19. Measured with immunoSEQ multiplex PCR; TCRdb has only the in-frame clones, and not every one. Of roughly 72,000 clones listed, about four fifths are singletons. Input material: peripheral blood. These receptors all stem from a man between 65 and 85 years old who had recovered from COVID-19.

The rearrangement uses TRBV2 and TRBJ1-1; D gene uncertain. The germline gives CDR1 SNHLY, CDR2 FYNNEI. The CDR3 consists of 10 residues. The germline V and J ends were trimmed by 8 bases and 5 bases, with 6 bases remaining between them. The CDR3 sequence: CASGETEAFF. The CDR3 coding sequence is TGTGCCAGCGGAGAAACTGAAGCTTTCTTT.

The CDR3 here is CASSRTGLETQYF. The CDR3 coding sequence is TGTGCCAGCAGCCGCACAGGTTTAGAGACCCAGTACTTC. V gene TRBV7-7 combines with J gene TRBJ2-5; the D gene is possibly TRBD1 (5 bases). CDR3 size: 13 residues. Trimming removed 5 bases from V and 4 bases from J, with 11 bases in between. The germline V gene encodes CDR1 SSHAT and CDR2 FNYEAQ (reference sequence).

This clone showed up just once. The chain joins TRBV19 to TRBJ1-2, with D uncertain. The V end lost 7 bases, the J end lost 8 bases, and 17 bases lay between the germline ends. CDR1 LNHDA and CDR2 SQIVND come from the germline V gene (reference sequence). The CDR3 is made up of 13 amino acids. The CDR3 DNA reads as TGTGCCAGTACCATCGGCGGGTCTAACGGCTACACCTTC. Residues: CASTIGGSNGYTF.

The chain uses TRBV25-1 and TRBJ2-1; TRBD2 is a possible D gene (6 bases). This CDR3 has 15 residues. CDR1 and CDR2 (germline): MGHDK, SYGVNS. Trimming stripped 2 bases from V and 2 bases from J, with 10 bases between. The CDR3, as DNA: TGTGCCAGCAGTGAACGGGGGTTCACCTACAATGAGCAGTTCTTC. Its translation is CASSERGFTYNEQFF.

The V call is TRBV12-3 or TRBV12-4, the J call TRBJ1-1; D is ambiguous. Trimming stripped 2 bases from V and 7 bases from J, with 5 bases between. This CDR3 is built from 11 residues. CDR3 region: CASSLLHEAFF. In DNA form, the CDR3 reads TGTGCCAGCAGTTTATTACATGAAGCTTTCTTT.

V gene TRBV7-9 combines with J gene TRBJ1-4; D is perhaps TRBD1 (6 bases). V lost 5 bases and J 5 bases, leaving 15 bases between the germline ends. There are 15 residues in the CDR3. CDR1 and CDR2 (germline): SEHNR, FQNEAQ (reference sequence). CDR3 amino acids: CASSPSGQLNEKLFF. Written as DNA, the CDR3 is TGTGCCAGCAGCCCCTCGGGACAACTGAATGAAAAACTGTTTTTT.

This clone was recorded at least ten times. The chain uses TRBV6-1 and TRBJ2-1, with 8 bases identical to TRBD2. Germline CDR1 MNHNS, CDR2 SASEGT. V gave up 2 bases and J gave up 3 bases; unmatched junction bases: 6. CDR3 length: 16 residues. The DNA of the CDR3 is TGTGCCAGCAGTGAAAGGGCGGGAGGAAACTACAATGAGCAGTTCTTC. The encoded protein is CASSERAGGNYNEQFF.

The V and J genes are TRBV30 and TRBJ2-2; TRBD1 aligns across 8 bases. J was trimmed by 6 bases and V by 4 bases; bases with no gene match: 10. CDR3 length: 15 amino acids. Germline V CDR1 and CDR2: GTSNPN, SVGIG (reference sequence). This CDR3 is CAWNIGQGTSGELFF. The DNA for the CDR3 is TGTGCCTGGAACATAGGACAGGGAACGTCCGGGGAGCTGTTTTTT.

This chain joins TRBV20-1 and TRBJ1-2; D call uncertain. The CDR3 loop spans 11 amino acids. Germline V gene lookup returns CDR1 DFQATT and CDR2 SNEGSKA (reference sequence). The germline V and J ends were trimmed by 0 bases and 8 bases, with 7 bases remaining between them. The CDR3 here is CSAREARGYTF. DNA of the CDR3: TGCAGTGCTAGAGAAGCTCGGGGCTACACCTTC.

The chain joins TRBV5-1 to TRBJ2-1; tentative D call: TRBD1 (5 bases). Germline V lookup: CDR1 SGHRS, CDR2 YFSETQ. Trimming cost V 0 bases and J 5 bases, with 12 bases left between them. CDR3 length equals 15 residues. The CDR3 bases are TGCGCCAGCAGCTTGGGACAGACCCTTAACAATGAGCAGTTCTTC. Its protein product is CASSLGQTLNNEQFF.

The rearrangement uses TRBV7-2 and TRBJ1-1, with D unresolved. In germline, CDR1 is SGHTA, CDR2 FQGNSA. V shed 5 bases and J shed 1 base, with 14 bases lying between them. The length of the CDR3 is 15 residues. CDR3 bases: TGTGCCAGCAGCCAAAACCCCGGGGAGAACACTGAAGCTTTCTTT. This codes for CASSQNPGENTEAFF.

This clone was counted between two and nine times. V and J are TRBV19 and TRBJ2-2; D is uncertain. V gave up 1 base and J gave up 2 bases, with 5 bases separating them. This CDR3 region has 14 residues. Germline V gives CDR1 LNHDA, CDR2 SQIVND (reference sequence). The CDR3 here is CASSIVANTGELFF. DNA of the CDR3: TGTGCCAGTAGTATAGTGGCTAACACCGGGGAGCTGTTTTTT. Based on the CDR3 plus reference TRBV19 and TRBJ2-2, the full variable domain is DGGITQSPKYLFRKEGQNVTLSCEQNLNHDAMYWYRQDPGQGLRLIYYSQIVNDFQKGDIAEGYSVSREKKESFPLTVTSAQKNPTAFYLCASSIVANTGELFFGEGSRLTVL.

The V call is TRBV28, the J call TRBJ1-2, with D possibly matching TRBD1 (6 bases). This CDR3 spans 13 amino acids. The germline V gene encodes CDR1 MDHEN and CDR2 SYDVKM. Trimming cost V 6 bases and J 5 bases, with 13 bases left between them. The CDR3 bases are TGTGCCAGCAGAGAAACAGGGAATTATGGCTACACCTTC. Protein: CASRETGNYGYTF.

J is TRBJ2-6 and V is TRBV30; D unresolved. This CDR3 is 16 amino acids long. V lost 4 bases, J lost 1 base, and 14 bases lay in between. The V gene's germline CDR1 is GTSNPN and CDR2 SVGIG (reference sequence). CDR3 in DNA: TGTGCCTGGACCACAGCAAGGCCTTCTGGGGCCAACGTCCTGACTTTC. This gives the protein CAWTTARPSGANVLTF.

The CDR3 nucleotides read TGTGCCAGCTGCCTAGAGGTTAGGAATGAGCAGTTCTTC. This codes for CASCLEVRNEQFF. This chain uses TRBV12-3 or TRBV12-4 with TRBJ2-1; the D is unclear. This CDR3 contains 13 residues. Trimming left V 8 bases short and J 7 bases short, with 15 bases between.

V and J are TRBV4-1 and TRBJ2-2; D call uncertain. Trimming left V 4 bases short and J 4 bases short, with 10 bases between. The CDR3 consists of 14 residues. Germline CDR1 MGHRA, CDR2 YSYEKL. The CDR3 region is CASSLGERTGELFF. DNA of the CDR3: TGCGCCAGCAGCCTCGGTGAGCGCACCGGGGAGCTGTTTTTT.

The rearrangement links TRBV19 to TRBJ2-2, with 7 bases matching TRBD2. This CDR3 comprises 13 residues. Germline CDR1 reads LNHDA; CDR2 reads SQIVND (reference sequence). The ends lost 10 bases at V and 0 bases at J; junction bases unmatched: 2. The CDR3 spells CATLAPNTGELFF. CDR3 DNA sequence: TGTGCCACACTAGCGCCGAACACCGGGGAGCTGTTTTTT. The variable domain in full, with the rest retrieved from reference TRBV19 and TRBJ2-2, is DGGITQSPKYLFRKEGQNVTLSCEQNLNHDAMYWYRQDPGQGLRLIYYSQIVNDFQKGDIAEGYSVSREKKESFPLTVTSAQKNPTAFYLCATLAPNTGELFFGEGSRLTVL.

The chain employs TRBV3-1 (or the pseudogene TRBV3-2) and TRBJ2-1; TRBD2 agrees at 11 bases. CDR3 size: 15 residues. Germline V gene lookup returns CDR1 LGHDT and CDR2 YNNKEL (reference sequence). V was pared by 1 base and J by 13 bases, with 9 bases of the junction left unmatched. CDR3 in DNA: TGTGCCAGCAGCCAAGGGGCTAGCGGGAGGATTTCCCAGTTCTTC. It translates to CASSQGASGRISQFF.

A note on this clone: Sequence at one end of the junction differs from germline and may be a read error. This rearrangement joins TRBV5-4 to TRBJ1-1; possible D gene TRBD1, 6 bases. The CDR3 loop spans 13 amino acids. Germline V gene data show CDR1 as SGHNT and CDR2 as YYREEE (reference sequence). The CDR3 loop is CASSLVRDTEAFF. DNA of the CDR3: TGTGCCAGCAGCTTGGTCCGGGACACAGAAGCTTTCTTT.

The chain joins TRBV6-1 to TRBJ1-5; possible D gene TRBD1, 5 bases. Germline V gene data show CDR1 as MNHNS and CDR2 as SASEGT. V was trimmed by 4 bases and J by 5 bases, leaving 18 bases between them. The CDR3 is 16 amino acids. The CDR3 sequence is CASSVSGRAVDQPQHF. The CDR3 DNA reads as TGTGCCAGCAGTGTGTCCGGCAGGGCGGTGGATCAGCCCCAGCATTTT.

The rearrangement links TRBV19 to TRBJ1-2; D is ambiguous. CDR1 is LNHDA, CDR2 SQIVND, per germline (reference sequence). Between the trimmed V and J ends, which lost 5 bases and 0 bases, there was a span of 16 bases. The CDR3 covers 16 residues. CDR3 sequence (DNA): TGTGCCAGTAGTCTCAATACCGGCGGGGCTAACTATGGCTACACCTTC. Protein: CASSLNTGGANYGYTF. The whole variable domain, filled in from reference TRBV19 and TRBJ1-2, reads DGGITQSPKYLFRKEGQNVTLSCEQNLNHDAMYWYRQDPGQGLRLIYYSQIVNDFQKGDIAEGYSVSREKKESFPLTVTSAQKNPTAFYLCASSLNTGGANYGYTFGSGTRLTVV.

V and J are TRBV12-5 and TRBJ1-2; D not resolved. The germline V gene encodes CDR1 LGHNT and CDR2 FRNRAP. The ends were cut back, 2 bases at V and 7 bases at J, with 17 bases in the middle. The CDR3 is 15 amino acids. The CDR3 DNA is TGTGCTAGTGGTTTGCTCGGCGGAGTTAGTGGTGGCTACACCTTC. It translates to CASGLLGGVSGGYTF.

This chain uses TRBV6-1 with TRBJ2-5; possibly TRBD1 for D (6 bases). The CDR3 length is 14 residues. CDR1 and CDR2 from the germline V gene are MNHNS and SASEGT. Trimming removed 3 bases at V and 2 bases at J, with 10 bases between. CDR3 in DNA: TGTGCCAGCAGTGATATGGGACAACAAGAGACCCAGTACTTC. This codes for CASSDMGQQETQYF.

The rearrangement joins TRBV19 to TRBJ2-1; weak D call: TRBD1 (5 bases). This CDR3 has 15 residues. CDR1 and CDR2 (germline): LNHDA, SQIVND (reference sequence). Trimming shortened V by 4 bases and J by 13 bases, and 23 bases separated the two germline ends. In DNA form, the CDR3 reads TGTGCCAGTAGTAAACCCCGCCAGGGTCACCCTAAACAGTTCTTC. Its protein product is CASSKPRQGHPKQFF.

This clone is a singleton in its sample. This chain uses TRBV5-6 with TRBJ1-5, with D unresolved. This CDR3 has 16 residues. Trimming shortened V by 0 bases and J by 6 bases, and 16 bases separated the two germline ends. The germline V gene encodes CDR1 SGHDT and CDR2 YYEEEE. The CDR3 DNA reads as TGTGCCAGCAGCTTGGGCCCCAGTAGCGTGAGTCAGCCCCAGCATTTT. Its translation is CASSLGPSSVSQPQHF.

The chain uses TRBV6-2 or TRBV6-3 and TRBJ2-3, with D unresolved. Germline loops: CDR1 MNHEY, CDR2 SVGEGT. This CDR3 spans 15 amino acids. Trimming left V 5 bases short and J 2 bases short, with 14 bases between. The CDR3 coding sequence is TGTGCCAGCAGTCGAATTCTAGGAATCACAGATACGCAGTATTTT. Amino acid sequence: CASSRILGITDTQYF.

The V and J genes are TRBV2 and TRBJ2-3; no clear D. Germline lookup yields CDR1 SNHLY and CDR2 FYNNEI. The CDR3 has 15 residues. V gave up 0 bases and J gave up 3 bases, with 10 bases separating them. In DNA form, the CDR3 reads TGTGCCAGCAGTGAAGCGATAGCAATAACAGATACGCAGTATTTT. It specifies CASSEAIAITDTQYF.

The chain links TRBV6-6 to TRBJ2-7; 8 bases map to TRBD1. The ends lost 5 bases at V and 5 bases at J; junction bases unmatched: 8. Germline CDR1 reads MNHNY; CDR2 reads SVGAGI (reference sequence). This CDR3 is 14 amino acids long. The CDR3 loop reads CASSNRDRIHEQYF. In DNA, the CDR3 is TGTGCCAGCAGTAACCGGGACAGGATCCACGAGCAGTACTTC.